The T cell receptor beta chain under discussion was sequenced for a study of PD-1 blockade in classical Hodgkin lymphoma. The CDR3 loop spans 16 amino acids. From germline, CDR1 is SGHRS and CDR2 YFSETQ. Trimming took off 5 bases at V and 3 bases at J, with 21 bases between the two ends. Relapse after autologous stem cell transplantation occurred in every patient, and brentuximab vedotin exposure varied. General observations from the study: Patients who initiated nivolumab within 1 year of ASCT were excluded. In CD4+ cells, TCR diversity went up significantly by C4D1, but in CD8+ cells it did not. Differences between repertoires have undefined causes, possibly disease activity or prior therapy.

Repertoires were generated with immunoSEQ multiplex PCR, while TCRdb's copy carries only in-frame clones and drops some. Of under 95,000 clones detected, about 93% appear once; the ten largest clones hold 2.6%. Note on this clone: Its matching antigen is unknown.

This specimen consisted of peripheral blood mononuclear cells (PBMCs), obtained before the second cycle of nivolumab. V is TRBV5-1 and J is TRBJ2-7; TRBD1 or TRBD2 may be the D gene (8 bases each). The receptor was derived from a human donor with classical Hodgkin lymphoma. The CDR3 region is CASRSGLAGGLYEQYF. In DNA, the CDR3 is TGCGCCAGCAGATCTGGACTAGCAGGGGGCCTCTACGAGCAGTACTTC.